The sequence of this TCR beta chain was determined in a study of cytomegalovirus exposure and HLA in healthy donors. As for the study in general: One earlier analysis, a look at some 180 million T cells, found approximately 120 million unique TCR beta sequences.

PCR was performed using 60 Vbeta and 13 Jbeta primers. The table came from immunoSEQ multiplex PCR; TCRdb's copy has only in-frame clones and leaves some out. This table holds 150,000 or so clones, approximately 80% found once. The CDR3 totals 17 residues. Looked up from germline, CDR1 is LNHNV and CDR2 is YYDKDF (reference sequence). Germline trimming cut 0 bases from V and 7 bases from J; bases unmatched to any gene: 6. As regards this clone: What it binds is not known.

General study findings and limits: The investigators catalogued 150 to 200 TCR beta chains as cytomegalovirus-associated. Among the sequence variants, a highly shared cluster was likely an artifact of sequencing. Whilst most TCR sequences proved rare, a subset of public TCRs occurred across many donors.

This TCR derives from a male donor in good health and CMV-seropositive. The sample taken for sequencing was PBMCs. The gene calls are TRBV15 and TRBJ2-1, with 13 bases lining up with TRBD2. The CDR3 bases are TGTGCCACCAGCAGAGAAACTAGCGGGAGGGGCGGGAATGAGCAGTTCTTC. Translating gives CATSRETSGRGGNEQFF.